This record looks at one TCR beta chain sequence and its context. A read error may explain this, as a much larger clone is one base away. One entry per CDR3 protein results from TCRdb running MiXCR on the 5' RACE reads. Of around 230,000 distinct CDR3 sequences listed, 8.2% are singletons. The data belong to a study of CD8 T cells in ankylosing spondylitis. Germline values: CDR1 LNHNV, CDR2 YYDKDF (reference sequence). The CDR3 sequence is 16 residues long. The receptor was derived from a female donor with ankylosing spondylitis or in good health (not recorded which). V usage is TRBV15 and J usage is TRBJ1-1; D is perhaps TRBD1 (5 bases). The sequenced sample consisted of blood, either unsorted or a sorted T cell fraction (not recorded which). This CDR3 reads CAISRGISAGLTEAFF. The CDR3 coding sequence is TGTGCCATCAGCAGAGGGATCAGTGCAGGGCTCACTGAAGCTTTCTTT.